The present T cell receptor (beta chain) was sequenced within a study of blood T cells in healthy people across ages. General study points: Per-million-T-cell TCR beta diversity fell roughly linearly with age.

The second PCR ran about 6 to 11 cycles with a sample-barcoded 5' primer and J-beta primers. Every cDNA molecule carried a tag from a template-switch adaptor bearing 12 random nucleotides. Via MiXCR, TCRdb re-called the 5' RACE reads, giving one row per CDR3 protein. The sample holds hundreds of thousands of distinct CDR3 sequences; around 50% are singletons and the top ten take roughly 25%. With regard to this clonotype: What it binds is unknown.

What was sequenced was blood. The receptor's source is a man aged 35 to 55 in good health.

The CDR3 nucleotides read TGTGCCAGCCCCTTTGGAATAGTCGGATACAATGAGCAGTTCTTC. It specifies CASPFGIVGYNEQFF. The chain combines TRBV9 with TRBJ2-1, with no clear D. There are 15 residues in the CDR3. With 7 bases removed from V and 4 bases from J, the gap between germline ends came to 18 bases. CDR1 and CDR2 from the germline V gene are SGDLS and YYNGEE. Full variable domain (outside the CDR3, taken from reference TRBV9 and TRBJ2-1): DSGVTQTPKHLITATGQRVTLRCSPRSGDLSVYWYQQSLDQGLQFLIQYYNGEERAKGNILERFSAQQFPDLHSELNLSSLELGDSALYFCASPFGIVGYNEQFFGPGTRLTVL.